The clone carrying this T cell receptor (beta chain) occurred a few times. The target antigen is unknown. A read error may account for a junction end that differs from germline. These data belong to a study of T-cell reconstitution after alpha-beta-depleted transplantation in children. Points from the study as a whole: Several hundred expanded graft clones reportedly were the source of alpha-beta T cells about two months after transplant.

This sample's TCRbeta library carried unique molecular identifier barcodes. TCRdb called the PCR reads again in MiXCR, with one record for every CDR3 protein. The sample lists roughly 100,000 distinct CDR3 sequences, around 7.8% seen once, with approximately 16% in the top ten. Sequences were derived from PBMCs, sampled before TCRalphabeta/CD19-depleted stem cell transplant. This sequence originates from a boy between 2 and 10 years old with acute lymphoblastic leukemia, due to receive a stem cell transplant.

The CDR3 spells CASSLAGAVYNEQFF. Written as DNA, the CDR3 is TGCGCTAGTTCACTAGCGGGGGCCGTCTACAATGAGCAGTTCTTC. The chain combines TRBV6-1 with TRBJ2-1; 11 bases match TRBD2. The germline V gene encodes CDR1 MNHNS and CDR2 SASEGT. This CDR3 contains 15 residues.